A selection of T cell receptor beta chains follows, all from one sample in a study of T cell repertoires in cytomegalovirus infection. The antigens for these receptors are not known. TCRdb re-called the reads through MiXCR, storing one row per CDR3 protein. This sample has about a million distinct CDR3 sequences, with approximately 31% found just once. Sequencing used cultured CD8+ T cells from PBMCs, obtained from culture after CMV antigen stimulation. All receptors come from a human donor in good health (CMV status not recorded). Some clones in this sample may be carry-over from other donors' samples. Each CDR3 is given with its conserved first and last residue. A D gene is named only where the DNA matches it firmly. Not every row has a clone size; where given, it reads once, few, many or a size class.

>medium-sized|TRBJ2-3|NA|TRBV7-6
CASSLETSTDTQYF
TGTGCCAGCAGCTTAGAAACTTCCACGGATACGCAGTATTTT
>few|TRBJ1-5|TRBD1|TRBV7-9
CAVDRGNQPQHF
TGTGCCGTAGACAGGGGAAATCAGCCCCAGCATTTT
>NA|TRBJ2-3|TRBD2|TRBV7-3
CASSLNAGGSTDTQYF
TGTGCCAGCAGCTTAAATGCGGGGGGTAGCACAGATACGCAGTATTTT
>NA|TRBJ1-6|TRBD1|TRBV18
CASSPTRTGAPLHF
TGTGCCAGCTCACCCACCCGGACAGGGGCACCCCTCCACTTT
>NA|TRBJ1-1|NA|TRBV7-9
CASSLAAQAEAFF
TGTGCCAGCAGCTTAGCCGCCCAAGCCGAAGCTTTCTTT
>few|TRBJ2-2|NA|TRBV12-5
CASGRTGLNTGELFF
TGTGCTAGTGGACGGACGGGACTGAACACCGGGGAGCTGTTTTTT
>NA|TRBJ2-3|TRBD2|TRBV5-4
CASTSTFGLAGTTDTQYF
TGTGCCAGCACTTCCACCTTTGGACTAGCGGGGACCACAGATACGCAGTATTTT
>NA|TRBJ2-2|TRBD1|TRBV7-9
CASSSPRTGNGGELFF
TGTGCCAGCAGCTCCCCCCGGACAGGGAATGGCGGGGAGCTGTTTTTT
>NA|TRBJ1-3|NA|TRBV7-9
CASSPSLTTTRNTIYF
TGTGCCAGCAGCCCTTCTTTAACGACAACTCGAAACACCATATATTTT
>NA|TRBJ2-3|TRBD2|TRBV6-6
CASSYLYGGGTDTQYF
TGTGCCAGCAGTTACCTTTACGGGGGGGGCACAGATACGCAGTATTTT
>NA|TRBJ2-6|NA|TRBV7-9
CASHWGDISGANVLTF
TGTGCCAGCCATTGGGGCGATATCTCTGGGGCCAACGTCCTGACTTTC
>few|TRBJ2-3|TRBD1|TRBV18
CASSPGNRGRTDTQYF
TGTGCCAGCTCACCAGGAAACAGGGGGCGTACAGATACGCAGTATTTT
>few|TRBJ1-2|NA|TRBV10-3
CAISESTTLYGYTF
TGTGCCATCAGTGAGTCGACGACCCTCTATGGCTACACCTTC
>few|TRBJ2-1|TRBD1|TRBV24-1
CATSDFLGQALFF
TGTGCCACCAGCGATTTTCTGGGACAGGCGCTATTCTTC
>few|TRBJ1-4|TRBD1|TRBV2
CASSDPRDREEKLFF
TGTGCCAGCAGTGATCCTCGGGACAGGGAGGAAAAACTGTTTTTT
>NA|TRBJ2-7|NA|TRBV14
CASSQDSMGSGGYITYEQYF
TGTGCCAGCAGCCAAGATAGTATGGGTAGTGGAGGATATATCACCTACGAGCAGTACTTC
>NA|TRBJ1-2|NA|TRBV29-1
CSVEDRTGYTF
TGCAGCGTTGAAGATCGGACTGGCTACACCTTC
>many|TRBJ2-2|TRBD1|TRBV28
CASSWGQYTGELFF
TGTGCCAGCAGTTGGGGACAGTACACCGGGGAGCTGTTTTTT
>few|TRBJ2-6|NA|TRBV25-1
CASSPPDPGANVLTF
TGTGCCAGCAGTCCCCCGGACCCTGGGGCCAACGTCCTGACTTTC
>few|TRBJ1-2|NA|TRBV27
CASSPGQPSYGYTF
TGTGCCAGCAGTCCCGGACAGCCCTCCTATGGCTACACCTTC
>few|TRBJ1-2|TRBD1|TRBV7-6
CASSSPGQGLGYTF
TGTGCCAGCAGCTCACCGGGACAGGGGCTTGGCTACACCTTC
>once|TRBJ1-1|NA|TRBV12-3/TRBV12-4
CASSLGRWIAAGANTEAFF
TGTGCCAGCAGTTTAGGGCGATGGATTGCGGCAGGGGCTAACACTGAAGCTTTCTTT
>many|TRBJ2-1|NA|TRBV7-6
CASSLIDGGSSYNEQFF
TGTGCCAGCAGCTTAATAGACGGGGGCTCCTCCTACAATGAGCAGTTCTTC
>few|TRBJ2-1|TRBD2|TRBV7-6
CASSLVSGGGGADEQFF
TGTGCCAGCAGCTTAGTGAGTGGCGGGGGTGGAGCCGATGAGCAGTTCTTC
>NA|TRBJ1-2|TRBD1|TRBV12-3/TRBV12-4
CASRDQDRGLYGYTF
TGTGCCAGCAGAGATCAGGACAGGGGGTTGTATGGCTACACCTTC
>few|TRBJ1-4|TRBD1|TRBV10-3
CAISWTGTRGANEKLFF
TGTGCCATCAGCTGGACAGGGACGCGGGGAGCAAATGAAAAACTGTTTTTT
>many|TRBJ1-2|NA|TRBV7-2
CASSAGGIHGYTF
TGTGCCAGCAGCGCGGGGGGGATCCATGGCTACACCTTC
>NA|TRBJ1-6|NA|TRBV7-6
CASRGRNSPLHF
TGTGCCAGCAGGGGACGGAATTCACCCCTCCACTTT
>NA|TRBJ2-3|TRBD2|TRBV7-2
CASSFGAGAGDTQYF
TGTGCCAGCAGCTTCGGAGCGGGGGCAGGGGATACGCAGTATTTT
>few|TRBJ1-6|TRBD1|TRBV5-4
CASSDWRDRGLNSPLHF
TGTGCCAGCAGCGATTGGAGGGACAGGGGTTTAAATTCACCCCTCCACTTT
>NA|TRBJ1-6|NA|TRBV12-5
CASGLTPLRDTGVPYSPLHF
TGTGCTAGTGGTCTGACCCCATTACGGGACACCGGTGTTCCTTATTCACCCCTCCACTTT
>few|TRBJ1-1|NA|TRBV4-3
CASSQGRGARTEAFF
TGCGCCAGCAGCCAAGGAAGGGGGGCGCGGACTGAAGCTTTCTTT
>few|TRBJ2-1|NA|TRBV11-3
CASSLDRRGGNYNEQFF
TGTGCCAGCAGCTTAGATCGGAGAGGGGGTAACTACAATGAGCAGTTCTTC
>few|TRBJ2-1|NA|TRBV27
CASSFLGSPPRNEQFF
TGTGCCAGCAGTTTTTTGGGCTCACCTCCTAGGAATGAGCAGTTCTTC
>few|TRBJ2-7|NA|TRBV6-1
CASSEGILYEQYF
TGTGCCAGCAGTGAAGGCATTTTGTACGAGCAGTACTTC
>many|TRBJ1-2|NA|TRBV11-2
CASSPPGGVGGYTF
TGTGCCAGCAGCCCCCCGGGGGGCGTCGGTGGCTACACCTTC
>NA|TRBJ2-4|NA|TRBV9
CASSPAIIKNIQYF
TGTGCCAGCAGCCCAGCGATAATCAAAAACATTCAGTACTTC
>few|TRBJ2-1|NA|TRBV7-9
CASSPDAAHEQFF
TGTGCCAGCAGTCCCGATGCAGCCCATGAGCAGTTCTTC
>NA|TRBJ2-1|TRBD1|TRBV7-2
CASREARGLDEQFF
TGTGCCAGCAGGGAGGCCAGGGGGCTCGATGAGCAGTTCTTC
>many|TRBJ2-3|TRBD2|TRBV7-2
CASSQGTSGGVEDTQYF
TGTGCCAGCAGCCAAGGGACTAGCGGGGGGGTGGAAGATACGCAGTATTTT
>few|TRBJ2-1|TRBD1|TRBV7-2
CASSYGTGGYNEQFF
TGTGCCAGCAGCTACGGGACAGGGGGATACAATGAGCAGTTCTTC
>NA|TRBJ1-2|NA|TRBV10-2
CASSVTAAANYGYTF
TGCGCCAGCAGTGTCACAGCAGCAGCTAACTATGGCTACACCTTC
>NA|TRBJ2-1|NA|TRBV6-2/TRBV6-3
CASSYLLLGDLVEFF
TGTGCCAGCAGTTACCTCTTACTGGGGGACCTAGTTGAGTTCTTC
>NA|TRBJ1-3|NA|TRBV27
CASSLQAFGGNTIYF
TGTGCCAGCAGTTTACAGGCGTTCGGTGGAAACACCATATATTTT
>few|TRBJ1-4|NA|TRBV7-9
CASSPTGPHLFF
TGTGCCAGCAGCCCTACCGGACCGCATCTGTTTTTT
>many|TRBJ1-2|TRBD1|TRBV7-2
CASSFGTGGMNGYTF
TGTGCCAGCAGCTTCGGGACAGGGGGCATGAATGGCTACACCTTC
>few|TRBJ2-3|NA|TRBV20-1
CSARSPKGLTQYF
TGCAGTGCTAGATCCCCCAAGGGACTTACGCAGTATTTT
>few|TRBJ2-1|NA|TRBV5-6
CASIPGPEGEEYTDYNEQFF
TGTGCCAGCATCCCTGGGCCAGAAGGCGAAGAGTACACGGACTACAATGAGCAGTTCTTC
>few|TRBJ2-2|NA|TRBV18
CASSHGQFTGELFF
TGTGCCAGCTCACACGGACAGTTCACCGGGGAGCTGTTTTTT
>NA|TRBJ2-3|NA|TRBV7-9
CASSPDHLTGDTQYF
TGTGCCAGCAGCCCGGACCACCTTACGGGAGATACGCAGTATTTT
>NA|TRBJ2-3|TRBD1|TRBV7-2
CASSLDRVGRDTQYF
TGTGCCAGCAGCTTGGACAGGGTAGGCCGAGATACGCAGTATTTT
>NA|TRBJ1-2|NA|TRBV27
CASSLFQGFRYGYTF
TGTGCCAGCAGTTTATTTCAGGGGTTCCGATATGGCTACACCTTC
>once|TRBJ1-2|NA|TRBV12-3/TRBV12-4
CASSRGRVLNYGYTF
TGTGCCAGCAGTAGGGGCCGGGTCCTTAACTATGGCTACACCTTC
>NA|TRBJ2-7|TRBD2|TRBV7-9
CASSPVAGQRSEQYF
TGTGCCAGCAGCCCTGTAGCGGGGCAACGTTCCGAGCAGTACTTC
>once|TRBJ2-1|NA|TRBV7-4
CASSLGVVSQFF
TGTGCCAGCAGCTTAGGGGTTGTTAGTCAGTTCTTC
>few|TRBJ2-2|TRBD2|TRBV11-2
CASSLTLAGNTGELFF
TGTGCCAGCAGCTTAACCCTAGCGGGGAACACCGGGGAGCTGTTTTTT
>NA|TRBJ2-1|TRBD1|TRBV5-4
CASSFTYRGYNEQFF
TGTGCCAGCAGCTTCACCTACAGGGGGTACAATGAGCAGTTCTTC
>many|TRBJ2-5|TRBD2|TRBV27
CASSWTSGGPVSETQYF
TGTGCCAGCAGTTGGACTAGCGGGGGCCCGGTTAGTGAGACCCAGTACTTC